This T cell receptor (beta chain) was profiled in a study of OX40 agonist ivuxolimab in advanced cancers. Study findings and constraints: CD4+ and CD8+ blood T cells expanded clonally by week 6 at 0.1 to 3.0 mg/kg. CD8+ T cells averaged more expanded clones than CD4+. Not determined was the antigen specificity of the expanded peripheral T cells.

For this clone: The target antigen is unknown.

Patients with a history of autoimmune disease or on systemic immunosuppression were excluded. Sequencing used immunoSEQ multiplex PCR; TCRdb keeps in-frame clones, though not all of them. The table includes approximately 60,000 clones, around 83% detected once. Trimming took off 0 bases at V and 4 bases at J, with 14 bases between the two ends. Germline CDR1 is SGDLS and CDR2 is YYNGEE. CDR3 length: 16 residues. The receptor comes from an adult with an advanced solid tumor such as melanoma, head and neck, liver or kidney cancer. This chain links TRBV9 with TRBJ1-3; maybe TRBD1 (5 bases). The sample here was CD4+ or CD8+ T cells sorted from blood, taken in a trial of the OX40 agonist ivuxolimab. The CDR3: CASSVAPGGVGNTIYF. The CDR3 coding sequence is TGTGCCAGCAGCGTAGCCCCCGGAGGGGTCGGAAACACCATATATTTT.